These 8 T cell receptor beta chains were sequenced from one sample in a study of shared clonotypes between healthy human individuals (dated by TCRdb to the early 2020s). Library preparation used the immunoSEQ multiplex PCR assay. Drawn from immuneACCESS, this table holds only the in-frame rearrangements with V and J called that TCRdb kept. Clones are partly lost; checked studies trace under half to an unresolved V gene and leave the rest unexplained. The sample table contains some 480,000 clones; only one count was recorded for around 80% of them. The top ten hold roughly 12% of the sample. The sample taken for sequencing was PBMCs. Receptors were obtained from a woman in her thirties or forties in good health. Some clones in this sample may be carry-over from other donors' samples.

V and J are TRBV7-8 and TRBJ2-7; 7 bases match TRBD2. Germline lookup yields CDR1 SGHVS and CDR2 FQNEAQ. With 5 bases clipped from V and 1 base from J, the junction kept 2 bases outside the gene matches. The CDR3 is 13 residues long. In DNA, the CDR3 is TGTGCCAGCAGCCGGGACTATTCCTACGAGCAGTACTTC. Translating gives CASSRDYSYEQYF.

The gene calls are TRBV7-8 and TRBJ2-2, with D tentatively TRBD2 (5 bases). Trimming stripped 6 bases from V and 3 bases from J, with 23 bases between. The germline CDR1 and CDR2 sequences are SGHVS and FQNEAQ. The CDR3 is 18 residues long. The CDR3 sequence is CASRNRSTRRRDTGELFF. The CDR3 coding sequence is TGTGCCAGCAGGAACCGATCCACTAGGAGGCGGGACACCGGGGAGCTGTTTTTT. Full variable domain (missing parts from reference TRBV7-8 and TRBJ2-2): GAGVSQSPRYKVAKRGQDVALRCDPISGHVSLFWYQQALGQGPEFLTYFQNEAQLDKSGLPSDRFFAERPEGSVSTLKIQRTQQEDSAVYLCASRNRSTRRRDTGELFFGEGSRLTVL.

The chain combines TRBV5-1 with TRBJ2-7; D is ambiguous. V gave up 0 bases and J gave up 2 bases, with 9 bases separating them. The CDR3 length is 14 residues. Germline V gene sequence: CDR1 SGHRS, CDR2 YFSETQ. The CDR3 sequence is CASSLGSATYEQYF. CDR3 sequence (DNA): TGCGCCAGCAGCTTGGGTTCGGCGACCTACGAGCAGTACTTC.

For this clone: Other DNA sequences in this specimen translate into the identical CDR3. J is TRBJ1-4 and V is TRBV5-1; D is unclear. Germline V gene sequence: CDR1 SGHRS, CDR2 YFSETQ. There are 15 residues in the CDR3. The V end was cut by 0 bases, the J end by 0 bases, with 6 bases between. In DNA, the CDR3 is TGCGCCAGCAGCTTGGCAGACGCAACTAATGAAAAACTGTTTTTT. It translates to CASSLADATNEKLFF.

CDR3 sequence reads: CASSLDRGLGYTF. The CDR3, as DNA: TGTGCCAGCAGTTTAGACAGGGGGCTTGGCTACACCTTC. The chain recombines TRBV28 with TRBJ1-2; TRBD1 matches 10 bases. V was clipped by 2 bases and J by 7 bases; unmatched bases: 1. The CDR3 has 13 residues. Germline V CDR1 and CDR2: MDHEN, SYDVKM.

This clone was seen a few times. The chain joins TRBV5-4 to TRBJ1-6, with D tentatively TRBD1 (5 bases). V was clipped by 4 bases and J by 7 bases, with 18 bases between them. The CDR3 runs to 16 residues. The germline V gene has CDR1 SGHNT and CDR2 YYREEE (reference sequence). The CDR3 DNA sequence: TGTGCCAGCAGCATTCGAGAGAGGGGAAGGAATTCACCCCTCCACTTT. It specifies CASSIRERGRNSPLHF.

Written as DNA, the CDR3 is TGTGCCAGCAGCTCAAACAGATACGAGCAGTACTTC. As protein: CASSSNRYEQYF. The chain joins TRBV5-4 to TRBJ2-7; D unclear. Germline values: CDR1 SGHNT, CDR2 YYREEE (reference sequence). This CDR3 has 12 residues. Trimming took 3 bases from V and 4 from J, leaving 8 bases between them.

The CDR3 DNA is TGTGCCAGCAGTGAAGCGAGTGAGACCCAGTACTTC. As protein: CASSEASETQYF. The chain uses TRBV2 and TRBJ2-5, with D hard to call. CDR3 length equals 12 residues. V dropped 0 bases and J dropped 5 bases, with 4 bases sitting between them. Germline-derived CDR1 and CDR2 are SNHLY and FYNNEI.